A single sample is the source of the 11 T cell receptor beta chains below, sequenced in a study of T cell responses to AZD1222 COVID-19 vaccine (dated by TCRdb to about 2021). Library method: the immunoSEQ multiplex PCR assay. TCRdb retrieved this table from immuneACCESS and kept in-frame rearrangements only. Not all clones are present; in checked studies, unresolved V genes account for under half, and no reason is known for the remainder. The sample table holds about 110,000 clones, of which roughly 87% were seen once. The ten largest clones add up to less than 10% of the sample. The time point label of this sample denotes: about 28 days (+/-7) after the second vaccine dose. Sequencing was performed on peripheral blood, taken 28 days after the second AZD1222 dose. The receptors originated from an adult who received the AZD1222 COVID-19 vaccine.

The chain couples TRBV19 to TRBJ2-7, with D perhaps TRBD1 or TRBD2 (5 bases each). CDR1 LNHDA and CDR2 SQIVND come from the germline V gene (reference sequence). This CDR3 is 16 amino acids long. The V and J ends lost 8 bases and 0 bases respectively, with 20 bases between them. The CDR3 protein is CASARLRDGSSYEQYF. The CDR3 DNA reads TGTGCCAGTGCCAGGCTCCGGGACGGCAGCTCCTACGAGCAGTACTTC.

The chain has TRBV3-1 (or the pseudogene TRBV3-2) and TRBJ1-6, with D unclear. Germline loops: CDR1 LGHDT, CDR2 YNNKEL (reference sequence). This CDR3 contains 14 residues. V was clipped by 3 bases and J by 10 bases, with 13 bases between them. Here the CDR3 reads CASSQNTAESPLHF. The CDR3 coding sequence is TGTGCCAGCAGCCAGAATACCGCAGAATCACCCCTCCACTTT.

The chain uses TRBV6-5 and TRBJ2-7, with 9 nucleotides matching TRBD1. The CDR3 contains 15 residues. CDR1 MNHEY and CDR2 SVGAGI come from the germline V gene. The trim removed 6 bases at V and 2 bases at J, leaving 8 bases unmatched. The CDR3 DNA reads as TGTGCCAGCAGATTTCCGGGACAGGGAGCCTACGAGCAGTACTTC. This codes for CASRFPGQGAYEQYF.

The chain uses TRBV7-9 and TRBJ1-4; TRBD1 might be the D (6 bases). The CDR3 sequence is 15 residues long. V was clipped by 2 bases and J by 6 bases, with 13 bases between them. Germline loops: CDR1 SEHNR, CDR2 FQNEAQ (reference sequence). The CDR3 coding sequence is TGTGCCAGCAGCTTAAACAGGGCCCCGGATGAAAAACTGTTTTTT. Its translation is CASSLNRAPDEKLFF.

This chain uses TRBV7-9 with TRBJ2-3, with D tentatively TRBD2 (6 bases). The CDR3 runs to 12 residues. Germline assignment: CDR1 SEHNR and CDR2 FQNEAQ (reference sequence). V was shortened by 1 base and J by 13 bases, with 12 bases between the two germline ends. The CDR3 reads CASSLGGVREYF. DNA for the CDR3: TGTGCCAGCAGCTTAGGGGGGGTACGGGAGTATTTT.

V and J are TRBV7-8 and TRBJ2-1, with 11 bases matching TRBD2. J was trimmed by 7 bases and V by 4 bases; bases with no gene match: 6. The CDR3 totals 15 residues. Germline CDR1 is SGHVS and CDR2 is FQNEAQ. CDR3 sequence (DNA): TGTGCCAGCAGCTATAGCGGGGGGGCCGGTAATGAGCAGTTCTTC. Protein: CASSYSGGAGNEQFF. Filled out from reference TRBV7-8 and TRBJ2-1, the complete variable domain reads GAGVSQSPRYKVAKRGQDVALRCDPISGHVSLFWYQQALGQGPEFLTYFQNEAQLDKSGLPSDRFFAERPEGSVSTLKIQRTQQEDSAVYLCASSYSGGAGNEQFFGPGTRLTVL.

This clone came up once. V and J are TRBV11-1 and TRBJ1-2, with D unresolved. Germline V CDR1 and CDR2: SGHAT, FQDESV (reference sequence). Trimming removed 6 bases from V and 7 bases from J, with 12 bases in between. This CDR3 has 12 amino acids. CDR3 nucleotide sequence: TGTGCCAGCAGGGGGTCTGGACGTGGCTACACCTTC. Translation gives CASRGSGRGYTF.

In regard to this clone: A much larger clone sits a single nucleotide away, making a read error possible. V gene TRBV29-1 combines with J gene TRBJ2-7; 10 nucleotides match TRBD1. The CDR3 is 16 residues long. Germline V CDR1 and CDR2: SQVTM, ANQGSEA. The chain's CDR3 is CRVVGHDRGPSNEQYF. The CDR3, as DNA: TGCAGGGTGGTGGGACACGACAGGGGGCCCTCGAACGAGCAGTACTTC.

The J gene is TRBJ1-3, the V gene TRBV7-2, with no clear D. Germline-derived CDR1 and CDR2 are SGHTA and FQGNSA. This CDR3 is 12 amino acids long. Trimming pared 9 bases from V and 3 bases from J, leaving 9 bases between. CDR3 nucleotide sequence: TGTGCCAGTGCCCATTTTGGAAACACCATATATTTT. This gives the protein CASAHFGNTIYF.

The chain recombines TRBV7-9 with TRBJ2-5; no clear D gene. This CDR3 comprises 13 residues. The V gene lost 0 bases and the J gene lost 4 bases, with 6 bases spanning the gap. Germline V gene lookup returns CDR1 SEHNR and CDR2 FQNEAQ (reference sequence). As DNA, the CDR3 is TGTGCCAGCAGCTTAGCCGGTGTAGAGACCCAGTACTTC. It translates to CASSLAGVETQYF.

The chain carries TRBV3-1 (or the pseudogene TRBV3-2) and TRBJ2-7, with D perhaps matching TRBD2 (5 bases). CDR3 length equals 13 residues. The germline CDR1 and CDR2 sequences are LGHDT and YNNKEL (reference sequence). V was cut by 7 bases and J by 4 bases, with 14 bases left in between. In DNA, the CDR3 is TGTGCCAGCAACTTCCAAGGCGGGTACGAGCAGTACTTC. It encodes CASNFQGGYEQYF.